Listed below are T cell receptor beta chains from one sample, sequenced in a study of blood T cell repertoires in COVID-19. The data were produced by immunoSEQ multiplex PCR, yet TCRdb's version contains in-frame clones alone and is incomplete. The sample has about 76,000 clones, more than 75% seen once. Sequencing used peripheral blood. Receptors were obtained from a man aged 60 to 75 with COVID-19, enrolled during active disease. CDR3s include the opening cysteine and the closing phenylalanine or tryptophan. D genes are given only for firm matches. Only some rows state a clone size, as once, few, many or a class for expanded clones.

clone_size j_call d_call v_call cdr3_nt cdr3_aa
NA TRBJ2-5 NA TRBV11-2 TGTGCCAGCAGCTTAGGTTTGTCCTTTGAGGTAGAGACCCAGTACTTC CASSLGLSFEVETQYF
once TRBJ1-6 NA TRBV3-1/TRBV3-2 TGTGCCAGCAGCCAAGATGGGGGGGCTGTTCTCTCACCCCTCCACTTT CASSQDGGAVLSPLHF
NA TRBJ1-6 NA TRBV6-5 TGTGCCAGCAGCCCGCTTTCGGGTTCACCCCTCCACTTT CASSPLSGSPLHF
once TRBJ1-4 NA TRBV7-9 TGTGCCAGCAGCTTAAGTGTTGACAGTGGGAAAAATGAAAAACTGTTTTTT CASSLSVDSGKNEKLFF
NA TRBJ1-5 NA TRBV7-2 TGTGCCAGCAGCTTAGCCCAGGGTGGTGGGGCCAATCAGCCCCAGCATTTT CASSLAQGGGANQPQHF
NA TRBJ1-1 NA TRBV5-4 TGTGCCAGCAGCTGGGGTGGGGCAGGGGATCGCCCTGAAGCTTTCTTT CASSWGGAGDRPEAFF
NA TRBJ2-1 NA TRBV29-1 TGCAGCGTTGCAGGGGAGCCCTACAATGAGCAGTTCTTC CSVAGEPYNEQFF
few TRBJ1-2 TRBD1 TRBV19 TGTGCCACTAGGGACAGGGGGCTTGACTATGGCTACACCTTC CATRDRGLDYGYTF
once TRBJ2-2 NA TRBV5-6 TGTGCCAGCAGCGAAGAGTCTGGGGCGCCCACCGGGGAGCTGTTTTTT CASSEESGAPTGELFF
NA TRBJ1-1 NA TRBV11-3 TGTGCCAGCAGCCAGCTTAGGGGATGGACTGAAGCTTTCTTT CASSQLRGWTEAFF
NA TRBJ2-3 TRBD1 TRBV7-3 TGTGCCAGCAGCCCAGACAGGGCCACAGATACGCAGTATTTT CASSPDRATDTQYF
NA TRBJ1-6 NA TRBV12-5 TGTGCTAGTGGTTTGGTAAATGTAGTGAATTCACCCCTCCACTTT CASGLVNVVNSPLHF
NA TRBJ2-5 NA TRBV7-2 TGTGCCAGCAGCTCGCAGGCGGGGGCTCAAGAGACCCAGTACTTC CASSSQAGAQETQYF
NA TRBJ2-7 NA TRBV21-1 TGTGCCAGCAGCAAAACGGCAGGGCTCGCGGACGAGCAGTACTTC CASSKTAGLADEQYF
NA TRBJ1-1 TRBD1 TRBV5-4 TGTGCCAGCAGCCTCCTGGACAGGGGCGGCACTGAAGCTTTCTTT CASSLLDRGGTEAFF
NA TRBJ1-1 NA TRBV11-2 TGTGCCAGCAGCTCCGGGATTGGGTTGGGGAGGTACACTGAAGCTTTCTTT CASSSGIGLGRYTEAFF
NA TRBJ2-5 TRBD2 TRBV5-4 TGTGCCAGCAGCCTCCCCCCGCGTGTAGCGGGGGGGAAAGAGACCCAGTACTTC CASSLPPRVAGGKETQYF
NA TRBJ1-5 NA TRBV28 TGTGCCAGCAGAAGACAGCTAAGCAATCAGCCCCAGCATTTT CASRRQLSNQPQHF
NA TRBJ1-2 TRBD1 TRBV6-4 TGTGCCAGCAGTGTCTCGGGACAGGCGAACTATGGCTACACCTTC CASSVSGQANYGYTF
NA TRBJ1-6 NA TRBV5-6 TGTGCCAGCAGCTCGGGACGGGAGTATAATTCACCCCTCCACTTT CASSSGREYNSPLHF
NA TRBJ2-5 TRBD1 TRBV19 TGTGCCAGTAGTATAACCGGGACAGAAGAGACCCAGTACTTC CASSITGTEETQYF
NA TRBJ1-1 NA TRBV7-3 TGTGCCAGCAGGCGACAGGCGAACACTGAAGCTTTCTTT CASRRQANTEAFF
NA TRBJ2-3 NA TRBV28 TGTGCCAGCACCCCCTCGGGGGTCAGGGATCCTAGCACAGATACGCAGTATTTT CASTPSGVRDPSTDTQYF
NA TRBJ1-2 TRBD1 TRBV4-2 TGTGCCAGCAGCCAGACGGCGGACAGGGGTTTTTTTGGCTACACCTTC CASSQTADRGFFGYTF